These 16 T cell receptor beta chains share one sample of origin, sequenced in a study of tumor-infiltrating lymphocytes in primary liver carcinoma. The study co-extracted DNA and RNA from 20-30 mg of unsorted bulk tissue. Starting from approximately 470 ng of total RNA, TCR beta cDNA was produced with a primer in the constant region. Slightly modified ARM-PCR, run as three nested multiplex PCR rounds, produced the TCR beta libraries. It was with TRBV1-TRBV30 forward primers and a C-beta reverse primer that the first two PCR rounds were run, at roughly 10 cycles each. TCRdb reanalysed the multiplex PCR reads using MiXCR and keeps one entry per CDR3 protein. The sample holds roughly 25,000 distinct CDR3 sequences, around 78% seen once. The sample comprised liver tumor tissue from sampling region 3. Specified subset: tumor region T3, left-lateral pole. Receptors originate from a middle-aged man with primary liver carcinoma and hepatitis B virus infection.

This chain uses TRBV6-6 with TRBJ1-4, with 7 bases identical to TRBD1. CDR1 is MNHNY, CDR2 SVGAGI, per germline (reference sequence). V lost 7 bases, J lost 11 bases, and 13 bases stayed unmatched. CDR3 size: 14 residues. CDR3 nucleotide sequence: TGTGCCAGCAACCTCCACGACAGGGACGAGAAACTGTTTTTT. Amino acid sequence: CASNLHDRDEKLFF.

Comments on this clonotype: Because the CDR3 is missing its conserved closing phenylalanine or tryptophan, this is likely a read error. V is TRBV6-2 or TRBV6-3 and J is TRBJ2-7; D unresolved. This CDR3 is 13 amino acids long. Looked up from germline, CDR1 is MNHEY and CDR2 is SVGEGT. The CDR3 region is CACSPRTHLGQYL. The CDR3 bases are TGTGCCTGCAGTCCTCGGACCCACCTGGGGCAGTACTTA.

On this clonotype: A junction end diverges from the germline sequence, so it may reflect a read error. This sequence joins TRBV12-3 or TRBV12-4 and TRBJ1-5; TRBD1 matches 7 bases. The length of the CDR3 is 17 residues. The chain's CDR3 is CANSSMGAGGAVRAQHF. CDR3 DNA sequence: TGTGCCAACAGTTCCATGGGGGCAGGGGGGGCCGTTCGTGCCCAACATTTT.

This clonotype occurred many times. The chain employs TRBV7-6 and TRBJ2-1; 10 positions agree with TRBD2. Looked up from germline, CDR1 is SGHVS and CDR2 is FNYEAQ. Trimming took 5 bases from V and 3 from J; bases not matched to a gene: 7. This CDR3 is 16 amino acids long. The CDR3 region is CASSGDLAGGYNEQFF. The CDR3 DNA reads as TGTGCCAGCAGCGGGGACTTAGCGGGAGGCTACAATGAGCAGTTCTTC.

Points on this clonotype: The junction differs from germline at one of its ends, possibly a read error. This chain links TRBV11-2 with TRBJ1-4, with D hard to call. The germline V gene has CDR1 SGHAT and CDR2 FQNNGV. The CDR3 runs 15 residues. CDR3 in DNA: TGTGCCAGCAACTTAGACGGGTTCGCCAATGAAAGACTGTTTTTT. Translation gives CASNLDGFANERLFF.

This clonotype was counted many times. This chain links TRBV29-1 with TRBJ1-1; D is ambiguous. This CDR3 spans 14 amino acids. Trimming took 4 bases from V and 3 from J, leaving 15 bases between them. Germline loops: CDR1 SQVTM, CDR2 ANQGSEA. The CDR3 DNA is TGCAGCGTTGCAGGAACAGTTTCGGACACTGAAGCTTTCTTT. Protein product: CSVAGTVSDTEAFF.

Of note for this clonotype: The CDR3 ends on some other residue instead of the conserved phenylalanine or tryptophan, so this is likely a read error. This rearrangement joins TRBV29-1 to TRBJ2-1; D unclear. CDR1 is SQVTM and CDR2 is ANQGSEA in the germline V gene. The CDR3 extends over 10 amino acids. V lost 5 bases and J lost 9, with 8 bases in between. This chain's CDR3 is CSVYRSEQFL. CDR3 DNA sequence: TGCAGCGTTTACCGCAGTGAGCAGTTCTTG.

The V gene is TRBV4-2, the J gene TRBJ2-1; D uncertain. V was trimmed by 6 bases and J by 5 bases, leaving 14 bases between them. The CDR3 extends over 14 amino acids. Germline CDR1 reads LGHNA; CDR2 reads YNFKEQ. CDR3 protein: CASSIGHSDNEQFF. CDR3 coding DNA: TGTGCCAGCAGTATAGGGCACAGCGACAATGAGCAGTTCTTC.

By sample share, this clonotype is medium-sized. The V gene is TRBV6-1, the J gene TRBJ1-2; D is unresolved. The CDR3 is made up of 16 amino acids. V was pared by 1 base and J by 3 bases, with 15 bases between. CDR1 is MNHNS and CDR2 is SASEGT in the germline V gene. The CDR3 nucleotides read TGTGCCAGCAGTGAAGGTGTCGGCAGACCTGACTATGGCTACACCTTC. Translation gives CASSEGVGRPDYGYTF.

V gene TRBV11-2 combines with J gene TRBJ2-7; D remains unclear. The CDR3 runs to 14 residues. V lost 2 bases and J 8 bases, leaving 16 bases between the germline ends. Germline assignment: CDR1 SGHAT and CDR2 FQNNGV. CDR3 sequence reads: CASSLNLGGRKQYF. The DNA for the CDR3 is TGTGCCAGCAGCTTAAATCTTGGTGGACGGAAGCAGTACTTC.

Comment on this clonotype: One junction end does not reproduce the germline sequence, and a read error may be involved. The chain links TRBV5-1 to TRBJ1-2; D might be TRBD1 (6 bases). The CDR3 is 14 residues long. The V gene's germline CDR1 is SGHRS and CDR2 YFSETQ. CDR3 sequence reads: CACSFGGGQRGYAF. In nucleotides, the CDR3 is TGTGCCTGCAGCTTCGGCGGGGGACAACGTGGCTACGCCTTC.

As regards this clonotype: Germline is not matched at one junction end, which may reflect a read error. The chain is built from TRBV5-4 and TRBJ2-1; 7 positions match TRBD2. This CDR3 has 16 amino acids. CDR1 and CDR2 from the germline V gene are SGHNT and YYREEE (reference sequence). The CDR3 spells CASGQGGAGAYSEQFF. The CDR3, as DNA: TGTGCCAGCGGCCAGGGAGGGGCGGGTGCTTACAGTGAGCAGTTCTTC.

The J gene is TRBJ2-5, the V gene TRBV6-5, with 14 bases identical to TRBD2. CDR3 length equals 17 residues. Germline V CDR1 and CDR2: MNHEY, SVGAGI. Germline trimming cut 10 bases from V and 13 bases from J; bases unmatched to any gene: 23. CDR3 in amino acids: CATLGLAGGTLQETRYF. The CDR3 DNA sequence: TGTGCCACCCTCGGACTAGCGGGAGGCACCCTCCAAGAGACTCGGTACTTC.

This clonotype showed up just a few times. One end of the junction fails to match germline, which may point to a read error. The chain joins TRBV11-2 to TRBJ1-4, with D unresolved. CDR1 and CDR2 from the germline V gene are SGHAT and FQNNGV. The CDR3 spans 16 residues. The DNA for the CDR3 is TGTGCCAGCAACAAGGCTCCAGGAGGAACAAATGAAAAACCGTTTTTT. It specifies CASNKAPGGTNEKPFF. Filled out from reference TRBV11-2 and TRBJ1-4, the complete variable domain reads EAGVAQSPRYKIIEKRQSVAFWCNPISGHATLYWYQQILGQGPKLLIQFQNNGVVDDSQLPKDRFSAERLKGVDSTLKIQPAKLEDSAVYLCASNKAPGGTNEKPFFGSGTQLSVL.

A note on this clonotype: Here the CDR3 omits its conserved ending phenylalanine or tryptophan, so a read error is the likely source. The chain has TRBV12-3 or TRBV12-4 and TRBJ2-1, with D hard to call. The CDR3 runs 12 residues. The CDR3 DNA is TGTACCAGCAGTTTTCGCGGACATGAGCAGTTCTCC. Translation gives CTSSFRGHEQFS.

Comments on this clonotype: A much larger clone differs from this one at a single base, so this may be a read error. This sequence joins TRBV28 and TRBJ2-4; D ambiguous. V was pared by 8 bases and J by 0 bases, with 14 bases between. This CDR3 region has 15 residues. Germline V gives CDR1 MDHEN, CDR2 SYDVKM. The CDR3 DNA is TGTGCCAGCGGTTCCCCAGCGACAGCCAAAAACATTCAGTACTTC. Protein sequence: CASGSPATAKNIQYF. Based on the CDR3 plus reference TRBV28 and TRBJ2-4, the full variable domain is DVKVTQSSRYLVKRTGEKVFLECVQDMDHENMFWYRQDPGLGLRLIYFSYDVKMKEKGDIPEGYSVSREKKERFSLILESASTNQTSMYLCASGSPATAKNIQYFGAGTRLSVL.